What follows describes a single T cell receptor (beta chain). What this receptor recognizes is not known. Base qualities are not recorded, but no much larger clone differs from it by a single base. These data belong to a study of cytomegalovirus exposure and HLA in healthy donors (dated by TCRdb to 2016 to 2017). The study in broad terms: In an earlier analysis of 587 of the donors, 276 Gb of sequence data and 95 million to 130 million unique TCR beta sequences from about 180 million T cells were reported. To predict cytomegalovirus infection status, the study combined high-throughput TCR immunosequencing, statistical association of individual TCRs with disease status, and machine learning. Rather than using new phenotypic data, the later analysis identified candidate immune exposures from TCR beta sequences and from how often those sequences occurred across donors. Several DR-DQ haplotypes were handled as single units for association and clustering because linkage in the cohort was strong. HLA typing covered class I and class II loci at four-digit resolution. Of the roughly 400 genotyped donors, approximately 83% fell in the genetic ancestry cluster associated with self-reported Caucasian donors. An earlier analysis of 587 of the donors applied high-throughput TCR beta sequencing to assess whether each TCR beta V gene segment acted as functional or pseudogenic. The study profiled the T cell repertoires of some 610 subjects by immunosequencing and related them to cytomegalovirus serostatus. The study aimed to test whether signatures of past pathogen exposure could be identified by cataloging public T cell receptors. An early release that covered 500 to 800 HLA-typed donors contained approximately 300 gigabases of sequencing data and tens of millions of unique TCR sequences. A later genetic analysis took genome-wide SNP genotypes for about 65% of the 666 donors and used that subset as a discovery cohort. Alongside the repertoire data, information on donor age, sex, ethnicity and CMV serostatus was compiled. Every discovery cohort repertoire had been produced on one sequencing platform. A separate validation cohort of roughly 110 different subjects was used in addition to the approximately 670-subject first cohort. The number of typed donors differed by locus: about 620-630 for A, B, C, DRB1 and DQB1; about 520 for DQA1; approximately 610 for DPA1; and about 450 for DPB1. Among around 400 genotyped donors of the cohort, an average of roughly 230,000 unique TCR beta nucleotide sequences was sequenced per donor, of which about 20% were non-productive. A later analysis re-examined previously published TCR beta repertoires from about 700 donors and added high-resolution HLA genotyping to investigate patterns of TCR occurrence.

Summary of the overall study and its limitations: The classifier was reported to diagnose cytomegalovirus status with high specificity and sensitivity in both the original cohort and the validation cohort. In a later genetic analysis, a missense DCLRE1C variant was associated with V-gene and J-gene trimming of TCR beta chains, and the association was replicated in an independent cohort. In a later genetic analysis, fewer N-insertions in productive TCRs were reported among donors in an Asian-associated ancestry cluster than the roughly 700-donor mean. The study gave a list of 150 to 200 TCR beta chains associated with cytomegalovirus. Linkage disequilibrium might explain the correlated functional status among segregating V segments, but an unknown experimental factor could not be ruled out. In a later analysis, around 17,000 TCR beta sequences were associated with specific HLA alleles at a false discovery rate of 0.05. Some IMGT-functional V segments, including TRBV6-2 and TRBV6-3, could not be told apart with the 87-base-pair reads, so those segments were excluded. The earlier analysis of approximately 590 of the donors excluded approximately 15 rarely observed V segments, including chromosome 9 orphons, because counts were too low. Broadly in line with IMGT annotations, most TCR beta V segments showed up in productive rearrangements about 87% or about 30% of the time in an earlier analysis of about 500 of the donors. Because some donors lacked HLA typing at each locus, the association tests relied only on the typed subset. A group of highly shared sequence variants was considered likely to be a technical artifact of the sequencing pipeline. Immune exposure information for the cohort was limited to CMV serostatus. A few of the identified cytomegalovirus-associated TCR beta chains were confirmed in vitro to be specific for cytomegalovirus antigens. This cohort had only TCR beta chains sequenced, and the lack of alpha or paired-chain data limited which features could be detected. The authors suggested that the approach could potentially be extended to other disease states and immunological phenotypes. A further reported finding was that TCR beta sequences accurately predicted the HLA-A and HLA-B alleles for most subjects in the first cohort. A later analysis found that HLA-associated TCR beta chains were more clonally expanded and had lower generation probabilities than equally common non-associated chains. Sequencing depth was assumed to be roughly uniform across donors in the presence/absence analyses, though that assumption may not hold. According to a later analysis, TCR association rates differed among HLA loci, with DRB1 alleles showing the most associated TCRs and HLA-C alleles showing the fewest. Most TCR sequences were observed very rarely across donors, whereas some public TCRs were present in many individuals. A later analysis reported that several top co-occurrence clusters appeared linked to parvovirus B19, influenza, CMV and Epstein-Barr virus. When HLA alleles, especially DR and DQ, strongly co-occurred, TCR associations were difficult to assign to individual alleles. A later analysis found that most CMV-associated TCR beta chains appeared HLA-restricted, with HLA associations seemingly driven largely by CMV exposure.

The cohort comprised around 690 healthy bone marrow donors. At the time of sampling, all cohort members were nominally healthy, though unrecorded immune exposures were likely present. The donor tested CMV seronegative and was one of the 352 seronegative cohort members. Every donor gave a peripheral blood sample, and the peripheral blood mononuclear cells from that sample were used for TCR beta sequencing. The Qiagen DNeasy Blood Extraction Kit was used to extract genomic DNA from the blood cell samples. CDR1 and CDR2, per the germline V gene (reference sequence), are SGHAT and FQDESV. The junction shows trimming of 3 bases on V and 3 bases on J, plus 5 bases between the germline ends. The cysteine opens and the phenylalanine closes a CDR3 of 13 amino acids. Here the CDR3 DNA is all that survives: 39 bases in frame from base 1. Libraries were prepared through the immunoSEQ multiplex PCR assay. The multiplex PCR relied on a mix of 60 forward primers for TCR Vbeta segments and 13 reverse primers for TCR Jbeta segments. Amplification of the CDR3 region of rearranged TCR beta genes was performed with a multiplex PCR assay on genomic DNA. On the Illumina HiSeq System, the amplified TCR beta libraries were sequenced as 87-base-pair reads. Per the original workflow: Across the 670 or so repertoires, a later analysis counted roughly 84 million unique TCR beta chains, about 10 million of which were shared by at least two donors. Raw reads were error-corrected and collapsed into unique sequences with a nearest-neighbor algorithm that merged closely related sequences to remove PCR and sequencing errors. CDR3 sequences were aligned to IMGT reference sequences to assign V, D and J gene segments. Each retained sequence needed at least a six-nucleotide match to both a V gene segment and a J gene segment. Rearrangements were classified as productive when the CDR3 lacked stop codons and remained in frame with V and J, and all other rearrangements were classified as non-productive. Following IMGT convention, CDR3 was defined as the stretch from the second conserved V-encoded cysteine to the conserved J-encoded phenylalanine. The earlier analysis of some 580 of the donors excluded any sequence lacking an unambiguous match to a single V gene segment. An earlier analysis of a few hundred of the donors classified V segments as functional when productive rearrangements were above 56.7% and as segregating when the standard deviation between donors was above 5%. A statistical classification framework was built for diagnosing cytomegalovirus status from the catalog of TCR beta chain sequences. V and J gene assignment, in a later analysis, came from comparing TCR nucleotide sequences with IMGT/GENE-DB human TR gene sequences. Using the TCRdist pipeline, a later analysis assigned CDR3 sequences along with most-parsimonious VDJ recombination scenarios. In a later analysis, every TCR beta chain was defined by the combination of its CDR3 amino acid sequence and its V-gene family, and reads without a unique V-gene family were dropped. To address suspected cross-contamination and a sequencing artifact, a later analysis removed roughly 640 highly shared, low-generation-probability nucleotide sequences. In a later analysis, a clonal expansion index for each public chain was calculated from normalized within-repertoire ranks of inferred template counts. Generation probabilities in a later analysis came from a VDJ recombination model fitted to out-of-frame rearrangements, and those results were checked against IGoR. A later analysis scored TCR-TCR, TCR-HLA and TCR-CMV co-occurrence with hypergeometric tests, applying a repertoire-size bias correction to TCR pairs. False discovery rates were estimated in a later analysis by permuting HLA or CMV assignments 20 times. In a later analysis, co-occurring TCRs were grouped with DBSCAN, and TCRdist sequence similarity was added when clustering was performed within HLA-allele-positive subsets. For co-occurrence clustering, repertoires with fewer than 30,000 or more than 120,000 public chains were excluded, along with roughly 5 repertoires with anomalous nucleotide sharing. TCRdb holds this immuneACCESS table with in-frame rearrangements only. Some clones are missing; in checked studies, unresolved V genes explain under half, and the rest has no known cause. The V and J calls and the clone size are those of that table, but D and trimming were determined from the DNA. In all, the sample holds 150,000 to 200,000 clones, and 79% of those were seen once. The top ten clones comprise approximately 0.69% of the sample.

The sequence was collected from a woman between 35 and 50 years old in good health and CMV-seronegative. The material sequenced was PBMCs. The sequence joins TRBV11-1 to TRBJ1-4, with no confident D gene call. The nucleotide sequence is TGTGCCAGCAGCTTCGGGGCTAATGAAAAACTGTTTTTT. Its translation reads: CASSFGANEKLFF.